What follows are 3 T cell receptor beta chains derived from one specimen sequenced in a study of vaccination effects on CD4 cells after COVID-19 (dated 2022 in TCRdb). Libraries were constructed by the immunoSEQ multiplex PCR assay. The table comes from immuneACCESS by way of TCRdb, which keeps in-frame sequences with V and J called. Part of the clones is missing from these tables; in studies checked, under half for an unresolved V gene and the rest for unknown reasons. The sample data list tens of thousands of clones, and 60% to 75% of these were observed just once. The ten largest clones take up roughly 1.2% of the sample. To identify antigen-specific CD4+ T cell clonotypes by their expansion, the ViraFEST assay first stimulated PBMC with viral peptide pools and then applied TCR sequencing. After around 10 days of culture, CD4+ T cells were isolated with the EasySep CD4+ T cell isolation kit. Participants received two doses of either the BNT162b2 or the mRNA-1273 mRNA SARS-CoV-2 vaccine.

Antigen specificity for these receptors is unknown. Here the sequenced sample was CD4+ T cells from PBMCs cultured with HCoV-229E spike peptides, taken after COVID-19 vaccination. Explained via the paper, the cell subset or site label denotes: HCoV-229E spike overlapping peptide pool stimulation. The receptors were sampled from a human donor who received a COVID-19 vaccine.

J is TRBJ2-1 and V is TRBV7-3; 7 positions agree with TRBD2. V was pared by 0 bases and J by 5 bases, with 4 bases of the junction left unmatched. There are 15 residues in the CDR3. Germline V gives CDR1 SGHTA, CDR2 FQGTGA. CDR3 DNA sequence: TGTGCCAGCAGCTTAACGGCAGCGGGGAACAATGAGCAGTTCTTC. Translating it yields CASSLTAAGNNEQFF.

This clone came up a few times. J is TRBJ2-1 and V is TRBV27; 7 bases are a match to TRBD1. Trimming removed 5 bases from V and 8 bases from J; junction bases left unmatched: 9. Germline CDR1 reads MNHEY; CDR2 reads SMNVEV (reference sequence). The CDR3 runs to 14 residues. The CDR3, as DNA: TGTGCCAGCAGTCCCACCAGACAGGGATATGAGCAGTTCTTC. The encoded protein is CASSPTRQGYEQFF.

This clone was found a few times. This rearrangement joins TRBV2 to TRBJ2-2; tentative D call: TRBD2 (6 bases). The CDR3 is 15 amino acids. CDR1 is SNHLY, CDR2 FYNNEI, per germline. V was clipped by 6 bases and J by 6 bases, with 17 bases between them. CDR3 sequence: CASREGTSRSGELFF. In DNA form, the CDR3 reads TGTGCCAGCAGGGAGGGAACTAGCCGGTCCGGGGAGCTGTTTTTT.